A single sample gave rise to the 32 T cell receptor beta chains below, sequenced in a study of blood T cell repertoires in COVID-19. The repertoire was sequenced with immunoSEQ multiplex PCR; TCRdb's copy has only in-frame clones and lacks some. Altogether 110,000 or so clones are present, 85% to 90% being singletons, with the ten largest covering 1.1%. The sample comprised peripheral blood. Receptor source: a human donor in a cohort sampled during active COVID-19.

This clone was recorded once. The chain carries TRBV7-9 and TRBJ2-7; D remains ambiguous. Germline CDR1 and CDR2: SEHNR and FQNEAQ (reference sequence). The V and J ends lost 4 bases and 0 bases respectively, with 7 bases between them. This CDR3 region has 13 residues. CDR3 sequence: CASSSTGSYEQYF. The CDR3 nucleotides are TGTGCCAGCAGCTCGACGGGCTCCTACGAGCAGTACTTC.

V gene TRBV2 combines with J gene TRBJ1-1; D gene unclear. V lost 6 bases and J lost 4, with 6 bases in between. The CDR3 totals 11 residues. Per germline, CDR1 SNHLY and CDR2 FYNNEI. CDR3 region: CASSPLTEAFF. The CDR3 bases are TGTGCCAGCAGCCCTCTCACTGAAGCTTTCTTT.

V and J are TRBV2 and TRBJ1-4; the D is unclear. The CDR3 extends over 13 amino acids. The germline gives CDR1 SNHLY, CDR2 FYNNEI. With 10 bases removed from V and 8 bases from J, the gap between germline ends came to 17 bases. The CDR3 DNA reads TGTGCCACCCAATCCAACTCGGGGGAAAAACTGTTTTTT. Its protein is CATQSNSGEKLFF.

Points on this clone: The junction does not match germline at one end; this may be a read error. The chain recombines TRBV10-3 with TRBJ1-5; D gene ambiguous. The CDR3 spans 14 residues. Germline V lookup: CDR1 ENHRY, CDR2 SYGVKD. DNA for the CDR3: TGTGCCATCAGTCAGTCCCGTAGCAATCAGCCCCAGCATTTT. It codes for CAISQSRSNQPQHF.

This chain uses TRBV7-9 with TRBJ2-3, with 9 nucleotides matching TRBD2. The CDR3 sequence is 18 residues long. The germline V gene encodes CDR1 SEHNR and CDR2 FQNEAQ (reference sequence). V lost 2 bases and J lost 0; bases outside the gene matches: 9. CDR3 DNA sequence: TGTGCCAGCAGCTTAACCAGACTAGCGGCCAGAAGCACAGATACGCAGTATTTT. It yields the protein CASSLTRLAARSTDTQYF.

The rearrangement uses TRBV25-1 and TRBJ2-3, with TRBD2 identical over 7 bases. J lost 4 bases, V lost 1 base, and 11 bases had no gene match. The CDR3 length is 17 residues. Germline loops: CDR1 MGHDK, CDR2 SYGVNS. The DNA of the CDR3 is TGTGCCAGCAGTGAATGGGGGAGGGGCGAGGGTGCAGATACGCAGTATTTT. Encoded protein: CASSEWGRGEGADTQYF.

V and J are TRBV27 and TRBJ2-7; 7 bases align to TRBD1. Germline-derived CDR1 and CDR2 are MNHEY and SMNVEV (reference sequence). V gave up 2 bases and J gave up 5 bases; unmatched junction bases: 12. The CDR3 contains 16 residues. For the CDR3, the DNA is TGTGCCAGCAGTTTACCCCCCCCCGGGACAGTACACGAGCAGTACTTC. It is translated as CASSLPPPGTVHEQYF.

The chain employs TRBV10-3 and TRBJ1-2, with 8 bases matching TRBD1. This CDR3 is built from 14 residues. The ends lost 8 bases at V and 6 bases at J; junction bases unmatched: 11. CDR1 and CDR2 (germline): ENHRY, SYGVKD. CDR3 nucleotides: TGTGCCATCTCCAGCGCTCGGACAGGGAATGGCTACACCTTC. Its protein product is CAISSARTGNGYTF.

J is TRBJ1-1 and V is TRBV5-6, with D hard to call. V lost 1 base and J 4 bases, leaving 14 bases between the germline ends. From germline, CDR1 is SGHDT and CDR2 YYEEEE. This CDR3 is built from 15 residues. The CDR3 reads CASSLTRLPGTEAFF. CDR3 in DNA: TGTGCCAGCAGCTTGACACGTCTTCCGGGCACTGAAGCTTTCTTT.

The V gene is TRBV4-3, the J gene TRBJ2-5, with a weak D call TRBD2 (7 bases). Trimming cost V 0 bases and J 5 bases, with 16 bases left between them. Germline V gene lookup returns CDR1 LGHNA and CDR2 YSLEER. This CDR3 is 16 amino acids long. CDR3 nucleotides: TGCGCCAGCAGCCAAGATCGGGGGGCCCAGGGGGAGACCCAGTACTTC. Translated: CASSQDRGAQGETQYF.

This clone is a singleton in its sample. V gene TRBV7-6 combines with J gene TRBJ2-1, with D perhaps matching TRBD2 (7 bases). CDR1 SGHVS and CDR2 FNYEAQ come from the germline V gene. The CDR3 consists of 15 residues. The V end was cut by 1 base, the J end by 7 bases, with 14 bases between. The CDR3 sequence: CASSLVGGGGNEQFF. In DNA form, the CDR3 reads TGTGCCAGCAGCTTAGTCGGAGGGGGGGGGAATGAGCAGTTCTTC.

V gene TRBV4-1 combines with J gene TRBJ2-7; 8 bases fit TRBD2. J was trimmed by 5 bases and V by 0 bases; bases with no gene match: 12. The CDR3 covers 17 residues. CDR1 and CDR2 (germline): MGHRA, YSYEKL. Written as DNA, the CDR3 is TGCGCCAGCAGCCAAGAACAGAACGGGGGGGCCGGAAACGAGCAGTACTTC. It translates to CASSQEQNGGAGNEQYF.

The V gene is TRBV27, the J gene TRBJ1-6, with 9 positions matching TRBD1. The CDR3 spans 17 residues. Trimming cost V 7 bases and J 10 bases; bases outside gene matches: 17. The germline V gene encodes CDR1 MNHEY and CDR2 SMNVEV (reference sequence). This CDR3 reads CASTKMTGTGINSPLHF. In nucleotides, the CDR3 is TGTGCCAGCACCAAAATGACCGGGACAGGGATTAACTCACCCCTCCACTTT.

This chain uses TRBV7-9 with TRBJ1-2; TRBD1 agrees at 7 bases. CDR3 length: 12 amino acids. V was pared by 5 bases and J by 7 bases, with 4 bases of the junction left unmatched. Looked up from germline, CDR1 is SEHNR and CDR2 is FQNEAQ (reference sequence). The CDR3 is CASSRDRAGYTF. Written as DNA, the CDR3 is TGTGCCAGCAGCCGCGACAGGGCTGGCTACACCTTC.

This rearrangement joins TRBV5-1 to TRBJ1-4; D is uncertain. Trimming shortened V by 0 bases and J by 5 bases, and 8 bases separated the two germline ends. The CDR3 covers 14 residues. Germline V gene lookup returns CDR1 SGHRS and CDR2 YFSETQ. Written as DNA, the CDR3 is TGCGCCAGCAGCTTGGGGCAGCGAAATGAAAAACTGTTTTTT. Translating gives CASSLGQRNEKLFF.

The chain joins TRBV9 to TRBJ2-1, with TRBD2 as a possible D gene (5 bases). CDR3 length equals 15 residues. Germline assignment: CDR1 SGDLS and CDR2 YYNGEE. Trimming left V 0 bases short and J 2 bases short, with 9 bases between. CDR3 in DNA: TGTGCCAGCAGCGTAGCGGTTAGCGCCTACAATGAGCAGTTCTTC. Its protein is CASSVAVSAYNEQFF.

This clone has a single count. The V gene is TRBV27, the J gene TRBJ2-1; 11 positions match TRBD2. CDR1 and CDR2 (germline): MNHEY, SMNVEV (reference sequence). This CDR3 is 15 amino acids long. With 3 bases clipped from V and 5 bases from J, the junction kept 3 bases outside the gene matches. CDR3 amino acids: CASSLMGLADNEQFF. The DNA for the CDR3 is TGTGCCAGCAGTTTGATGGGACTAGCGGACAATGAGCAGTTCTTC.

This clone was found once. V and J are TRBV19 and TRBJ1-6; 8 bases align to TRBD1. The ends lost 1 base at V and 8 bases at J; junction bases unmatched: 7. This CDR3 is built from 16 residues. The germline V gene has CDR1 LNHDA and CDR2 SQIVND (reference sequence). As DNA, the CDR3 is TGTGCCAGTAGTATAGGATCAGGGGGCTTGTATTCACCCCTCCACTTT. Translation: CASSIGSGGLYSPLHF.

The gene calls are TRBV27 and TRBJ1-2; D is ambiguous. There are 15 residues in the CDR3. CDR1 MNHEY and CDR2 SMNVEV come from the germline V gene (reference sequence). V lost 6 bases and J lost 0, with 14 bases in between. The DNA for the CDR3 is TGTGCCAGCAGATTTTTGTCCGGAGCTAACTATGGCTACACCTTC. Its translation: CASRFLSGANYGYTF.

This clone was counted a single time. The rearrangement joins TRBV5-1 to TRBJ2-5, with TRBD2 matching over 7 bases. Germline loops: CDR1 SGHRS, CDR2 YFSETQ. This CDR3 has 14 amino acids. V was pared by 4 bases and J by 10 bases, with 13 bases of the junction left unmatched. In DNA form, the CDR3 reads TGCGCCAGCAGCCCACATTTGAGTAGGGAGGGCCAGTACTTC. Translated: CASSPHLSREGQYF.

The chain recombines TRBV5-8 with TRBJ2-1, with 9 bases identical to TRBD2. This CDR3 contains 13 residues. Germline CDR1 reads SGHTS; CDR2 reads YDEGEE. J was trimmed by 7 bases and V by 1 base; bases with no gene match: 0. The CDR3: CASSLSGGNEQFF. CDR3 nucleotide sequence: TGTGCCAGCAGCTTGAGCGGGGGGAATGAGCAGTTCTTC.

The V call is TRBV29-1, the J call TRBJ2-5; maybe TRBD2 (5 bases). CDR3 length: 15 residues. The germline V gene has CDR1 SQVTM and CDR2 ANQGSEA. V was trimmed by 4 bases and J by 0 bases, leaving 15 bases between them. CDR3 residues: CSVVSHRRYQETQYF. The CDR3, as DNA: TGCAGCGTTGTGTCGCATAGGAGGTACCAAGAGACCCAGTACTTC.

The chain combines TRBV6-6 with TRBJ2-3, with TRBD1 matching over 7 bases. The trim removed 2 bases at V and 1 base at J, leaving 6 bases unmatched. This CDR3 comprises 16 residues. Germline CDR1 and CDR2: MNHNY and SVGAGI (reference sequence). CDR3 residues: CASSYLTGTRTDTQYF. In DNA, the CDR3 is TGTGCCAGCAGTTACCTGACAGGGACCCGCACAGATACGCAGTATTTT.

The chain carries TRBV6-6 and TRBJ1-1, with 7 nucleotides matching TRBD1. The CDR3 totals 16 residues. After removal of 0 bases from V and 3 bases from J, the junction contained 7 bases not matched to a gene. Germline V gene data show CDR1 as MNHNY and CDR2 as SVGAGI (reference sequence). DNA for the CDR3: TGTGCCAGCAGTTACTCGAGGGCCAGGGGGGACACTGAAGCTTTCTTT. It specifies CASSYSRARGDTEAFF.

The chain uses TRBV11-3 and TRBJ2-4, with unresolved D. Trimming shortened V by 5 bases and J by 5 bases, and 10 bases separated the two germline ends. This CDR3 has 13 residues. Germline CDR1 SGHNT, CDR2 YENEEA. CDR3 amino acids: CASSVPGQNIQYF. The CDR3 nucleotides are TGTGCCAGCAGCGTTCCGGGTCAAAACATTCAGTACTTC.

CDR3 loop: CASSLGDRRTYGYTF. CDR3 DNA sequence: TGCGCCAGCAGCTTGGGGGACAGGCGAACCTATGGCTACACCTTC. V and J are TRBV5-1 and TRBJ1-2; 8 bases agree with TRBD1. CDR3 length: 15 amino acids. After removal of 0 bases from V and 4 bases from J, the junction contained 5 bases not matched to a gene. The V gene's germline CDR1 is SGHRS and CDR2 YFSETQ. Supplemented by reference TRBV5-1 and TRBJ1-2, the full variable domain reads KAGVTQTPRYLIKTRGQQVTLSCSPISGHRSVSWYQQTPGQGLQFLFEYFSETQRNKGNFPGRFSGRQFSNSRSEMNVSTLELGDSALYLCASSLGDRRTYGYTFGSGTRLTVV.

The chain has TRBV19 and TRBJ2-1; TRBD1 agrees at 10 bases. This CDR3 has 16 amino acids. V was pared by 7 bases and J by 7 bases, with 13 bases of the junction left unmatched. The germline gives CDR1 LNHDA, CDR2 SQIVND (reference sequence). The CDR3 sequence: CASTPEDRGHLNEQFF. The DNA for the CDR3 is TGTGCCAGTACCCCAGAAGACAGGGGGCATCTAAATGAGCAGTTCTTC.

This CDR3 is CAISALETTGSYEQYF. CDR3 sequence (DNA): TGTGCCATCAGTGCATTGGAGACGACAGGGAGTTACGAGCAGTACTTC. The V gene is TRBV10-3, the J gene TRBJ2-7, with 7 nucleotides matching TRBD1. With V trimmed by 4 bases and J by 4 bases, 13 bases remained unmatched. Germline CDR1 and CDR2: ENHRY and SYGVKD. This CDR3 spans 16 amino acids.

DNA for the CDR3: TGCGCCAGCGGGTATACAGGGGGCTTTAACAATGAGCAGTTCTTC. It is translated as CASGYTGGFNNEQFF. J is TRBJ2-1 and V is TRBV5-1, with 9 nucleotides matching TRBD1. The germline gives CDR1 SGHRS, CDR2 YFSETQ. V gave up 7 bases and J gave up 5 bases; unmatched junction bases: 10. This CDR3 is built from 15 residues.

V and J are TRBV4-1 and TRBJ2-2, with 10 bases aligning to TRBD2. The CDR3 is 18 amino acids. Germline loops: CDR1 MGHRA, CDR2 YSYEKL. V lost 3 bases, J lost 7 bases, and 14 bases stayed unmatched. The chain's CDR3 is CASSQLVGAGGLLGELFF. In DNA form, the CDR3 reads TGCGCCAGCAGCCAGTTAGTTGGAGCGGGGGGGCTCCTCGGGGAGCTGTTTTTT.

This rearrangement joins TRBV5-1 to TRBJ2-1, with D possibly TRBD2 on 5 matching bases. The germline V gene has CDR1 SGHRS and CDR2 YFSETQ. Trimming pared 6 bases from V and 8 bases from J, leaving 18 bases between. This CDR3 contains 14 residues. CDR3 amino acids: CASKERPTRDEQFF. In DNA form, the CDR3 reads TGCGCCAGCAAGGAGCGGCCAACAAGGGATGAGCAGTTCTTC.

As regards this clone: A read error may produce the germline difference seen at one junction end. This chain uses TRBV7-2 with TRBJ1-1; unclear D gene. The CDR3 loop spans 9 amino acids. From germline, CDR1 is SGHTA and CDR2 FQGNSA. The CDR3 nucleotides are TGTGCCAGCAGCTTAGGAGAGGGTTTT. This gives the protein CASSLGEGF.